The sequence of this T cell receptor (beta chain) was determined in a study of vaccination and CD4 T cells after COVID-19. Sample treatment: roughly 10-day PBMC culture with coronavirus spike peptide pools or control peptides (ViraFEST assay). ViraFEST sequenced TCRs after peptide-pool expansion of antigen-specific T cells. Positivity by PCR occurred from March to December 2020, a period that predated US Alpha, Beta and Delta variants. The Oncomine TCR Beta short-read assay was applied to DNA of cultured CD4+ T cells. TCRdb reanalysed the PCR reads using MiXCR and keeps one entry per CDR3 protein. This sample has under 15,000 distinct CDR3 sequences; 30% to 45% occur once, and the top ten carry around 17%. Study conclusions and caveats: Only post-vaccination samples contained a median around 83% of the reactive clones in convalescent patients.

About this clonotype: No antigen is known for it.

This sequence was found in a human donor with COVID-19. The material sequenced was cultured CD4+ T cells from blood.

The CDR3 bases are TGCAGTGTTGGGGGGCTCGCCAATGAAAAACTGTTTTTT. It encodes CSVGGLANEKLFF. The chain is built from TRBV20-1 and TRBJ1-4, with D possibly being TRBD1 (6 bases). CDR1 is DFQATT and CDR2 is SNEGSKA in the germline V gene (reference sequence). This CDR3 region has 13 residues. Between the trimmed V and J ends, which lost 7 bases and 5 bases, there was a span of 14 bases.